The TCR beta chain under discussion was sequenced for a study of T cell clones after liver transplantation. Whole-study context: Immunosuppression withdrawal was tried within 2 years after liver transplantation in this trial.

This clone has more than one count but fewer than ten. Its target is not known. Regarding the study as a whole: These preliminary findings come from unstandardized post-transplant sampling times.

CD3+CD4+ and CD3+CD8+ cells were FACS-sorted from thawed unstimulated PBMCs. Sequencing was performed with immunoSEQ multiplex PCR; in TCRdb, only in-frame clones are kept and a portion is missing. This table holds tens of thousands of clones, under 85% found once. The germline V and J ends were trimmed by 0 bases and 2 bases, with 8 bases remaining between them. The germline CDR1 and CDR2 sequences are SGHVS and FNYEAQ. The CDR3 length is 15 residues. The TCR was taken from a human patient who received a liver transplant. Part of the T cells may come from the graft donor. This chain uses TRBV7-6 with TRBJ1-5; no reliable D call. The sample in question was CD4+ T cells from blood, obtained at the 22-month timepoint. The CDR3 region is CASSLADGGNQPQHF. CDR3 in DNA: TGTGCCAGCAGCTTAGCGGACGGGGGCAATCAGCCCCAGCATTTT.